These 7 T cell receptor beta chains were all obtained from the same sample, sequenced in a study of blood T cell repertoires in COVID-19. The assay was immunoSEQ multiplex PCR, and TCRdb's table has in-frame clones only and misses some. Among 70,000 to 100,000 clones listed, roughly 91% were seen once. Sequencing was performed on peripheral blood. These receptors originate from a woman of 80 years or more with active COVID-19.

The chain links TRBV28 to TRBJ1-3; 8 positions agree with TRBD1. The CDR3 extends over 16 amino acids. Germline CDR1 reads MDHEN; CDR2 reads SYDVKM. J was trimmed by 2 bases and V by 5 bases; bases with no gene match: 8. The CDR3 loop reads CASSLHPQGAGNTIYF. CDR3 DNA sequence: TGTGCCAGCAGTCTTCACCCACAGGGGGCTGGAAACACCATATATTTT.

Notes on this clone: This sample also contains other DNA sequences that code for the same CDR3. This sequence joins TRBV15 and TRBJ2-3; D ambiguous. V was shortened by 0 bases and J by 6 bases, with 4 bases between the two germline ends. Germline V CDR1 and CDR2: LNHNV, YYDKDF (reference sequence). The CDR3 length is 12 residues. CDR3 sequence reads: CATSRDIDTQYF. CDR3 coding DNA: TGTGCCACCAGCAGAGATATTGATACGCAGTATTTT.

The J gene is TRBJ1-6, the V gene TRBV6-5, with D possibly TRBD1 on 5 matching bases. The CDR3 is 15 residues long. The V end was cut by 7 bases, the J end by 9 bases, with 19 bases between. Germline V gene sequence: CDR1 MNHEY, CDR2 SVGAGI. DNA for the CDR3: TGTGCCAGCATGTGGGGGGGGACGAGAGGTTCACCCCTCCACTTT. As protein: CASMWGGTRGSPLHF.

This chain connects TRBV28 to TRBJ2-1; no firm D call. There are 16 residues in the CDR3. The V gene lost 7 bases and the J gene lost 0 bases, with 16 bases spanning the gap. CDR1 MDHEN and CDR2 SYDVKM come from the germline V gene. The CDR3 reads CASTSRGARSYNEQFF. The CDR3 DNA reads as TGTGCCAGCACCTCCCGCGGAGCCCGCTCCTACAATGAGCAGTTCTTC.

This sequence joins TRBV25-1 and TRBJ2-7; D perhaps matches TRBD1 (5 bases). Per the germline V gene, CDR1 is MGHDK and CDR2 is SYGVNS. Trimming took 6 bases from V and 0 from J, leaving 6 bases between them. The CDR3 has 12 residues. This CDR3 reads CASRQGSYEQYF. The CDR3 DNA follows: TGTGCCAGCAGGCAGGGCTCCTACGAGCAGTACTTC.

This rearrangement joins TRBV7-2 to TRBJ2-1; 7 bases map to TRBD2. Unmatched junction bases numbered 11, after V lost 6 bases and J lost 6 bases. The V gene's germline CDR1 is SGHTA and CDR2 FQGNSA. This CDR3 contains 15 residues. DNA of the CDR3: TGTGCCAGCAGATCAGGACTAGACCTCTTCAATGAGCAGTTCTTC. Amino acid sequence: CASRSGLDLFNEQFF. Combining the CDR3 with reference TRBV7-2 and TRBJ2-1 gives the whole variable domain GAGVSQSPSNKVTEKGKDVELRCDPISGHTALYWYRQSLGQGLEFLIYFQGNSAPDKSGLPSDRFSAERTGGSVSTLTIQRTQQEDSAVYLCASRSGLDLFNEQFFGPGTRLTVL.

V usage is TRBV6-6 and J usage is TRBJ1-4; D might be TRBD1 (5 bases). The V end lost 0 bases, the J end lost 11 bases, and 13 bases lay between the germline ends. Per the germline V gene, CDR1 is MNHNY and CDR2 is SVGAGI (reference sequence). CDR3 length: 14 residues. As DNA, the CDR3 is TGTGCCAGCAGTTACTCCGCAGGGTTGGAGAAACTGTTTTTT. It yields the protein CASSYSAGLEKLFF.